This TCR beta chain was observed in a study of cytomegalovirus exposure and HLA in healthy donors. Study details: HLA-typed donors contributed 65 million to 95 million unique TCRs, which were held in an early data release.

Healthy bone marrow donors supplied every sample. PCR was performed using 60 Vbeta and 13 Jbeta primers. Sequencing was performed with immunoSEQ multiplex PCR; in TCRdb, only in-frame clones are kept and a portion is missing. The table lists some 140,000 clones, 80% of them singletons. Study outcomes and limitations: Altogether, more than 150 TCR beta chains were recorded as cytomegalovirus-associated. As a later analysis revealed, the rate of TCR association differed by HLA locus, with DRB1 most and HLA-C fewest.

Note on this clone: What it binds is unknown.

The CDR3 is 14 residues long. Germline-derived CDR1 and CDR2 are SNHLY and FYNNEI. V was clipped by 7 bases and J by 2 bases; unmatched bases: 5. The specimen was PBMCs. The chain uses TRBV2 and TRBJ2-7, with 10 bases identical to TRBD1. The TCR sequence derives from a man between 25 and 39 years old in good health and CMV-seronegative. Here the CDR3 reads CASIRDRGPYEQYF. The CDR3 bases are TGTGCCAGCATACGGGACAGGGGCCCCTACGAGCAGTACTTC.